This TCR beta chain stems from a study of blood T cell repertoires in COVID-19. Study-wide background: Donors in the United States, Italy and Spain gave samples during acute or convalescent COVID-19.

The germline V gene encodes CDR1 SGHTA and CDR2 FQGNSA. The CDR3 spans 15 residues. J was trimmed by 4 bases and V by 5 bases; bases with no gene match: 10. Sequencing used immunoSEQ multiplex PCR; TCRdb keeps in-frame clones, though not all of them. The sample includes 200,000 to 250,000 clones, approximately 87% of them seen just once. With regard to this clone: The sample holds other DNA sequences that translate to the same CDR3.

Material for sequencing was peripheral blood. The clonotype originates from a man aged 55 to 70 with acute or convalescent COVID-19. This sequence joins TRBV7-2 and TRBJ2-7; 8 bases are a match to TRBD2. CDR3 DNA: TGTGCCAGCAGCCCCCGCAGCGGGAGCGAGTACGAGCAGTACTTC. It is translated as CASSPRSGSEYEQYF.